These 5 T cell receptor beta chains share one sample of origin, sequenced in a study of T cell responses to AZD1222 COVID-19 vaccine. The data were produced by immunoSEQ multiplex PCR, yet TCRdb's version contains in-frame clones alone and is incomplete. Of around 100,000 clones in the sample, around 87% are singletons; the top ten hold about 8.4%. Specimen: peripheral blood, collected on day 0 of AZD1222 vaccination. The receptors shown here come from an adult in good health.

The rearrangement uses TRBV5-1 and TRBJ1-2; 9 positions agree with TRBD1. CDR1 and CDR2 from the germline V gene are SGHRS and YFSETQ. Germline trimming cut 1 base from V and 1 base from J; bases unmatched to any gene: 5. The CDR3 loop spans 16 amino acids. CDR3 sequence reads: CASSLSRDRVNYGYTF. CDR3 DNA: TGCGCCAGCAGCTTGTCCCGGGACAGGGTTAACTATGGCTACACCTTC.

The V call is TRBV30, the J call TRBJ1-4, with D uncertain. The CDR3 runs 12 residues. Germline-derived CDR1 and CDR2 are GTSNPN and SVGIG (reference sequence). Trimming removed 2 bases from V and 7 bases from J, with 8 bases in between. The CDR3 DNA sequence: TGTGCCTGGAGTTTTTGGGGTGAAAAACTGTTTTTT. Its protein product is CAWSFWGEKLFF. The variable domain in full, completed from reference TRBV30 and TRBJ1-4, reads SQTIHQWPATLVQPVGSPLSLECTVEGTSNPNLYWYRQAAGRGLQLLFYSVGIGQISSEVPQNLSASRPQDRQFILSSKKLLLSDSGFYLCAWSFWGEKLFFGSGTQLSVL.

The chain is built from TRBV5-1 and TRBJ1-1, with 9 bases matching TRBD1. Germline-derived CDR1 and CDR2 are SGHRS and YFSETQ. After removal of 4 bases from V and 8 bases from J, the junction contained 6 bases not matched to a gene. The CDR3 is 13 residues long. DNA for the CDR3: TGCGCCAGCAGCGTGGGACAGGGTGGGGAAGCTTTCTTT. Residues: CASSVGQGGEAFF. The whole variable domain, filled in from reference TRBV5-1 and TRBJ1-1, reads KAGVTQTPRYLIKTRGQQVTLSCSPISGHRSVSWYQQTPGQGLQFLFEYFSETQRNKGNFPGRFSGRQFSNSRSEMNVSTLELGDSALYLCASSVGQGGEAFFGQGTRLTVV.

The rearrangement joins TRBV25-1 to TRBJ2-3, with unresolved D. CDR3 size: 15 residues. Trimming removed 3 bases at V and 7 bases at J, with 17 bases between. The V gene's germline CDR1 is MGHDK and CDR2 SYGVNS. CDR3 protein: CASSEVQPGLHTQYF. Here the CDR3 DNA reads TGTGCCAGCAGTGAGGTTCAGCCGGGTTTACATACGCAGTATTTT. The variable domain in full, with the rest retrieved from reference TRBV25-1 and TRBJ2-3, is EADIYQTPRYLVIGTGKKITLECSQTMGHDKMYWYQQDPGMELHLIHYSYGVNSTEKGDLSSESTVSRIRTEHFPLTLESARPSHTSQYLCASSEVQPGLHTQYFGPGTRLTVL.

V gene TRBV9 combines with J gene TRBJ2-6; D might be TRBD1 or TRBD2, each matching 5 bases. Looked up from germline, CDR1 is SGDLS and CDR2 is YYNGEE. The CDR3 has 19 residues. With 2 bases removed from V and 2 bases from J, the gap between germline ends came to 20 bases. Here the CDR3 reads CASSVPPSTGLAGANVLTF. The CDR3, as DNA: TGTGCCAGCAGCGTCCCCCCTTCGACGGGGCTGGCTGGGGCCAACGTCCTGACTTTC.